Each of the 10 T cell receptor beta chains below was sequenced from the same sample in a study of T-cell reconstitution after alpha-beta-depleted transplantation in children (dated by TCRdb to about 2016). Explained via the paper, the treatment or condition label denotes: allogeneic hematopoietic cell transplantation with graft depleted of TCRalphabeta T cells and CD19 B cells. To prepare the library, PCR was applied. Sequenced using an Illumina HiSeq 2500. Molecular barcoding was employed in the preparation of TCR libraries, with unique molecular identifiers being used to normalize TCRbeta repertoire quantification. The public reads were reanalyzed by TCRdb: fastp trimming at Q25, MiXCR alignment, in-frame beta chains only. Rows are combined by CDR3 protein, so each entry shows the most common genes and DNA. In all, the sample holds just over 950,000 distinct CDR3 sequences, and about 26% of those were seen once. The leading ten clones occupy roughly 31% of the sample.

This sample comprised PBMCs, mostly from graft donor cells, obtained 360 days after TCRalphabeta/CD19-depleted stem cell transplant. These receptors all stem from a boy under two years old who had a stem cell transplant for SCID, so the T cells may come from the graft donor.

The chain joins TRBV12-3 or TRBV12-4 to TRBJ1-5, with TRBD1 as a possible D gene (5 bases). V lost 4 bases to trimming and J lost 1 base, with 14 bases between them. The CDR3 spans 16 residues. The CDR3 DNA follows: TGTGCCAGCAGTTCCCCATACCGGGACAGCAATCAGCCCCAGCATTTT. It codes for CASSSPYRDSNQPQHF.

The chain uses TRBV5-1 and TRBJ2-5, with 11 positions matching TRBD1. From germline, CDR1 is SGHRS and CDR2 YFSETQ. V lost 4 bases, J lost 4 bases, and 6 bases stayed unmatched. The CDR3 totals 15 residues. The CDR3 DNA follows: TGCGCCAGCAGCCGAGGACAGGGGGCAAGAGAGACCCAGTACTTC. The encoded protein is CASSRGQGARETQYF.

This chain uses TRBV7-9 with TRBJ1-1; TRBD1 is a possible D gene (5 bases). The germline V gene has CDR1 SEHNR and CDR2 FQNEAQ (reference sequence). This CDR3 is 17 amino acids long. V lost 2 bases, J lost 2 bases, and 18 bases lay in between. The DNA of the CDR3 is TGTGCCAGCAGCTTAATCCGGGGGACGGACCTTAACACTGAAGCTTTCTTT. Its translation: CASSLIRGTDLNTEAFF.

The V call is TRBV12-3 or TRBV12-4, the J call TRBJ2-3, with D possibly TRBD2 on 7 matching bases. Trimming left V 3 bases short and J 9 bases short, with 10 bases between. The CDR3 extends over 12 amino acids. The CDR3 region has the DNA TGTGCCAGCAGTTTCGCGGGGGCCACGCAGTATTTT. Translation: CASSFAGATQYF.

This CDR3 reads CASRSLNFAWKQPQHF. Written as DNA, the CDR3 is TGTGCCAGCAGAAGTTTGAACTTTGCTTGGAAACAGCCCCAGCATTTT. This sequence joins TRBV28 and TRBJ1-5; D remains ambiguous. Germline CDR1 is MDHEN and CDR2 is SYDVKM. The length of the CDR3 is 16 residues. Trimming pared 6 bases from V and 7 bases from J, leaving 22 bases between.

Many counts were recorded for this clonotype. The chain joins TRBV20-1 to TRBJ2-5; the match to TRBD1 covers 9 bases. The trim removed 3 bases at V and 4 bases at J, leaving 6 bases unmatched. CDR1 and CDR2 (germline): DFQATT, SNEGSKA (reference sequence). This CDR3 spans 14 amino acids. The CDR3 protein is CSARTGGFGETQYF. In DNA, the CDR3 is TGCAGTGCTAGGACAGGGGGATTTGGAGAGACCCAGTACTTC.

The chain couples TRBV24-1 to TRBJ2-7; possibly TRBD2 for D (5 bases). CDR3 length: 10 residues. V was pared by 9 bases and J by 6 bases, with 8 bases between. CDR1 KGHDR and CDR2 SFDVKD come from the germline V gene. In DNA, the CDR3 is TGTGCCACCGCGGGCGGCGAGCAGTACTTC. Its protein product is CATAGGEQYF.

The CDR3 protein is CASSSLTGVTQYF. The CDR3 nucleotides are TGTGCCAGCAGCTCATTAACCGGCGTGACGCAGTATTTT. The rearrangement joins TRBV7-6 to TRBJ2-3; D unresolved. The V and J ends lost 4 bases and 9 bases respectively, with 14 bases between them. CDR3 size: 13 residues. Germline assignment: CDR1 SGHVS and CDR2 FNYEAQ.

The chain carries TRBV10-3 and TRBJ1-2; D is uncertain. With 3 bases removed from V and 6 bases from J, the gap between germline ends came to 17 bases. The germline CDR1 and CDR2 sequences are ENHRY and SYGVKD. The CDR3 runs to 15 residues. This chain's CDR3 is CAISDSPARTNGYTF. DNA of the CDR3: TGTGCCATCAGTGACTCCCCCGCCCGTACTAATGGCTACACCTTC.

The chain recombines TRBV28 with TRBJ2-3; 9 bases map to TRBD2. The ends lost 3 bases at V and 2 bases at J; junction bases unmatched: 3. The CDR3 loop spans 15 amino acids. Germline V gives CDR1 MDHEN, CDR2 SYDVKM. The CDR3 DNA reads TGTGCCAGCAGTTTCTCTAGCGGGATCACAGATACGCAGTATTTT. It is translated as CASSFSSGITDTQYF.